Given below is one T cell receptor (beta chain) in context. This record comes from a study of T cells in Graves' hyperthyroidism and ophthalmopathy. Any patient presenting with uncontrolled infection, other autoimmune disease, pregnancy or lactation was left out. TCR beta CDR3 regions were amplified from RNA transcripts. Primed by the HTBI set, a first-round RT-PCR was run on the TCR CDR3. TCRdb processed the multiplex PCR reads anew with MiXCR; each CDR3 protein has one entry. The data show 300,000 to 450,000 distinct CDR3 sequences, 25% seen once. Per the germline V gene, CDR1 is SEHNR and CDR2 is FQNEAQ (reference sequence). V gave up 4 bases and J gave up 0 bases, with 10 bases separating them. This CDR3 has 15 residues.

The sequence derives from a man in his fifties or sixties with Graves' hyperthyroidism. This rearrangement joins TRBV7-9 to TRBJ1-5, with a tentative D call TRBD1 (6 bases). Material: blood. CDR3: CASSWGPGSNQPQHF. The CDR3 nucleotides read TGTGCCAGCAGCTGGGGGCCCGGTAGCAATCAGCCCCAGCATTTT. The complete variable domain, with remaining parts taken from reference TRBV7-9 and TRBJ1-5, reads DTGVSQNPRHKITKRGQNVTFRCDPISEHNRLYWYRQTLGQGPEFLTYFQNEAQLEKSRLLSDRFSAERPKGSFSTLEIQRTEQGDSAMYLCASSWGPGSNQPQHFGDGTRLSIL.